A single sample is the source of the 13 T cell receptor beta chains below, sequenced in a study of technical replicates of blood from a handful of donors. This table comes from immunoSEQ multiplex PCR, and its TCRdb copy is limited to in-frame clones, with some not included. Here the sample spans around 80,000 clones, about 92% being singletons. Sequences were obtained from T cells isolated from PBMCs. The source is a human donor in good health.

V gene TRBV10-3 combines with J gene TRBJ2-1, with TRBD2 identical over 10 bases. Trimming at V came to 6 bases and at J to 4 bases, leaving 12 bases not matched to a gene. CDR1 and CDR2 from the germline V gene are ENHRY and SYGVKD. This CDR3 has 17 amino acids. CDR3 sequence: CAISRTSGDPLYNEQFF. In DNA, the CDR3 is TGTGCCATCAGCAGGACTAGCGGCGACCCGCTTTACAATGAGCAGTTCTTC.

The CDR3 DNA is TGTGCCAGCAGCTGGGACAGGAACGACGCTAATGAAAAACTGTTTTTT. As protein: CASSWDRNDANEKLFF. The chain has TRBV7-9 and TRBJ1-4; 8 bases map to TRBD1. V gave up 4 bases and J gave up 3 bases; unmatched junction bases: 7. From germline, CDR1 is SEHNR and CDR2 FQNEAQ (reference sequence). The CDR3 length is 16 residues.

The chain uses TRBV11-2 and TRBJ1-5; D uncertain. The V and J ends lost 2 bases and 7 bases respectively, with 9 bases between them. CDR1 SGHAT and CDR2 FQNNGV come from the germline V gene. The CDR3 has 13 residues. Here the CDR3 reads CASSLKSQQPQHF. As DNA, the CDR3 is TGTGCCAGCAGCTTAAAGTCCCAGCAGCCCCAGCATTTT.

This chain uses TRBV27 with TRBJ2-1; 11 nucleotides match TRBD2. Germline values: CDR1 MNHEY, CDR2 SMNVEV (reference sequence). Trimming took 4 bases from V and 3 from J; bases not matched to a gene: 14. CDR3 size: 19 residues. For the CDR3, the DNA is TGTGCCAGCAGTTCACGGACTAGCGGGTCCCTTCACCACTACAATGAGCAGTTCTTC. Translating it yields CASSSRTSGSLHHYNEQFF.

The chain links TRBV4-2 to TRBJ1-2, with D perhaps TRBD1 (6 bases). V was pared by 1 base and J by 6 bases, with 18 bases between. CDR3 length equals 16 residues. The germline V gene has CDR1 LGHNA and CDR2 YNFKEQ. The CDR3 region has the DNA TGTGCCAGCAGCCAAGTACCCGGGACATCGCCCCATGGCTACACCTTC. Translation gives CASSQVPGTSPHGYTF.

This clone appeared a single time. The chain links TRBV7-9 to TRBJ1-2; 7 bases fit TRBD1. Germline-derived CDR1 and CDR2 are SEHNR and FQNEAQ (reference sequence). V lost 0 bases, J lost 0 bases, and 1 base stayed unmatched. The CDR3 runs to 15 residues. In nucleotides, the CDR3 is TGTGCCAGCAGCTTAGCGGACAGGCCTAACTATGGCTACACCTTC. Translating it yields CASSLADRPNYGYTF. Drawing the rest from reference TRBV7-9 and TRBJ1-2, the complete variable domain is DTGVSQNPRHKITKRGQNVTFRCDPISEHNRLYWYRQTLGQGPEFLTYFQNEAQLEKSRLLSDRFSAERPKGSFSTLEIQRTEQGDSAMYLCASSLADRPNYGYTFGSGTRLTVV.

V and J are TRBV29-1 and TRBJ2-1; D gene ambiguous. Trimming stripped 7 bases from V and 0 bases from J, with 19 bases between. Germline CDR1 SQVTM, CDR2 ANQGSEA. The length of the CDR3 is 16 residues. CDR3 coding DNA: TGCAGCGCCTGGATACCGGCACAGTCCTCCTACAATGAGCAGTTCTTC. Its protein product is CSAWIPAQSSYNEQFF.

The chain joins TRBV28 to TRBJ2-7, with D perhaps matching TRBD2 (6 bases). Germline V lookup: CDR1 MDHEN, CDR2 SYDVKM. CDR3 length: 14 residues. Trimming left V 5 bases short and J 3 bases short, with 14 bases between. The CDR3 coding sequence is TGTGCCAGCAGTCTTCTGGGGGGAGTCTACGAGCAGTACTTC. Translation gives CASSLLGGVYEQYF.

This chain links TRBV6-6 with TRBJ2-1; a possible D gene is TRBD1 (7 bases). The CDR3 length is 15 residues. Trimming shortened V by 8 bases and J by 6 bases, and 20 bases separated the two germline ends. CDR1 is MNHNY and CDR2 is SVGAGI in the germline V gene (reference sequence). In nucleotides, the CDR3 is TGTGCCAGCGGCCGGGCGGGACAGAATTTCAATGAGCAGTTCTTC. It translates to CASGRAGQNFNEQFF.

This chain uses TRBV5-1 with TRBJ2-7; possible D gene TRBD2, 6 bases. Germline V CDR1 and CDR2: SGHRS, YFSETQ. There are 14 residues in the CDR3. Trimming removed 0 bases at V and 5 bases at J, with 12 bases between. The CDR3 DNA reads as TGCGCCAGCAGCTTGGGGCTAGCGCTCGACGAGCAGTACTTC. It encodes CASSLGLALDEQYF.

The chain uses TRBV6-5 and TRBJ2-7; TRBD2 matches 7 bases. Trimming cost V 3 bases and J 3 bases; bases outside gene matches: 2. This CDR3 is 13 amino acids long. Germline-derived CDR1 and CDR2 are MNHEY and SVGAGI. CDR3 nucleotides: TGTGCCAGCAGTTATAGGGACTACTACGAGCAGTACTTC. Residues: CASSYRDYYEQYF.

The V call is TRBV11-2, the J call TRBJ2-7, with 11 bases aligning to TRBD2. Germline lookup yields CDR1 SGHAT and CDR2 FQNNGV. There are 14 residues in the CDR3. Trimming removed 7 bases from V and 6 bases from J; junction bases left unmatched: 8. For the CDR3, the DNA is TGTGCCAGCATCCGGGGGACTAGCGGCTCCGAGCAGTACTTC. Translated, it gives CASIRGTSGSEQYF.

The genes are TRBV19 and TRBJ2-7; 10 bases fit TRBD1. Germline values: CDR1 LNHDA, CDR2 SQIVND (reference sequence). This CDR3 comprises 17 residues. Trimming took 5 bases from V and 6 from J; bases not matched to a gene: 16. CDR3 loop: CASSARLPGTGAGEQYF. In DNA, the CDR3 is TGTGCCAGTAGTGCCCGTCTCCCCGGGACAGGGGCGGGCGAGCAGTACTTC. The full variable domain, rest sourced from reference TRBV19 and TRBJ2-7, is DGGITQSPKYLFRKEGQNVTLSCEQNLNHDAMYWYRQDPGQGLRLIYYSQIVNDFQKGDIAEGYSVSREKKESFPLTVTSAQKNPTAFYLCASSARLPGTGAGEQYFGPGTRLTVT.